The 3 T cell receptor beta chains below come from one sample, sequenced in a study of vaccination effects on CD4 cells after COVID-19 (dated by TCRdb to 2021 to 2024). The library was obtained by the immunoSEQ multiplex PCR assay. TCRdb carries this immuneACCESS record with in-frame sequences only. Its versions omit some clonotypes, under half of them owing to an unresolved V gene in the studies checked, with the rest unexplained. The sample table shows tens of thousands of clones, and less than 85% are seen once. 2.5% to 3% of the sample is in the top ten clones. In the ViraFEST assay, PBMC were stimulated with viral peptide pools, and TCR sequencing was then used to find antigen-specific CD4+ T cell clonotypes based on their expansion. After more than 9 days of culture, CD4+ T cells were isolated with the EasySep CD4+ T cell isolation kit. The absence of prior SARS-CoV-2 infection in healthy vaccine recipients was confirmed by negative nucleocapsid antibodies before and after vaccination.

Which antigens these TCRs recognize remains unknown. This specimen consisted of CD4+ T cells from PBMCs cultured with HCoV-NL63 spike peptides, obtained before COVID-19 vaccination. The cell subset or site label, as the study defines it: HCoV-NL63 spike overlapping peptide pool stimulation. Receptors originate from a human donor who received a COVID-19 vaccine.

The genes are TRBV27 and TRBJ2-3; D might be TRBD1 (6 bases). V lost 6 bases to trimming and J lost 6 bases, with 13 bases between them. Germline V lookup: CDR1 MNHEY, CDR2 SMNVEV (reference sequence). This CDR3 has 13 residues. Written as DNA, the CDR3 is TGTGCCAGCAGGGCCACAGGGTCGGATACGCAGTATTTT. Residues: CASRATGSDTQYF.

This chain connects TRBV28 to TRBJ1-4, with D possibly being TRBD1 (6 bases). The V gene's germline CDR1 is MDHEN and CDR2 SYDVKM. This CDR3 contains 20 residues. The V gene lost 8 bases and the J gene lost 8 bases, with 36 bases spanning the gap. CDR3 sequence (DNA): TGTGCCAGCTGGGGCTTTAACATGAGGTGGGAGGGACACAACCTCGAAAAACTGTTTTTT. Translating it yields CASWGFNMRWEGHNLEKLFF.

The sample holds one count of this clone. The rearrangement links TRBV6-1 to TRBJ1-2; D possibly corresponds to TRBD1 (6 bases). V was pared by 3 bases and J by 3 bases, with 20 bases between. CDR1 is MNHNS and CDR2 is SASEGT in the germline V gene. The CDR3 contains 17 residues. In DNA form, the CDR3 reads TGTGCCAGCAGTGAGTCAGGGGCGCCGTGGGGCGACTATGGCTACACCTTC. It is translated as CASSESGAPWGDYGYTF.